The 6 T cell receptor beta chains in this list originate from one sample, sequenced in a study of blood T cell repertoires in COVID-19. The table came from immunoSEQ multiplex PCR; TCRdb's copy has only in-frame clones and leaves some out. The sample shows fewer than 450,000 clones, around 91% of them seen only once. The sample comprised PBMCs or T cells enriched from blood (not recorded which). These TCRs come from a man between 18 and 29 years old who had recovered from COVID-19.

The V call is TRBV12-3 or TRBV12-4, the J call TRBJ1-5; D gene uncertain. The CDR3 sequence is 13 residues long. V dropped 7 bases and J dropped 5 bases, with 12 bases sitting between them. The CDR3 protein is CASTARADQPQHF. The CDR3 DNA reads TGTGCCAGCACCGCGAGGGCTGATCAGCCCCAGCATTTT.

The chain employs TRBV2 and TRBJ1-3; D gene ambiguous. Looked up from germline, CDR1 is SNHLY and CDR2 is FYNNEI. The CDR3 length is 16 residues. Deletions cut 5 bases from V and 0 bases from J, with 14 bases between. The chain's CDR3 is CASSTEKLNSGNTIYF. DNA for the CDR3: TGTGCCAGCAGTACAGAAAAGCTCAACTCTGGAAACACCATATATTTT.

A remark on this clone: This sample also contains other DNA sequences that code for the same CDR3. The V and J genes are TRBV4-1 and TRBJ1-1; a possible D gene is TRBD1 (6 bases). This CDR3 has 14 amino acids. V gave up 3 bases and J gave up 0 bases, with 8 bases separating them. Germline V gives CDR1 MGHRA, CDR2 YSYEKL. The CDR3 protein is CASSHPGVNTEAFF. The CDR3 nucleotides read TGCGCCAGCAGCCATCCAGGGGTGAACACTGAAGCTTTCTTT.

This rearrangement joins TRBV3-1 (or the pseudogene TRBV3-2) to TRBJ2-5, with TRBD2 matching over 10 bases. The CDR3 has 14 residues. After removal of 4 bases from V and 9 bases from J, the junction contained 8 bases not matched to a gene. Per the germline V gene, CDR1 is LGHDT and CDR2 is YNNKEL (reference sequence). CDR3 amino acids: CASSPRLAGVSQYF. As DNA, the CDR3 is TGTGCCAGCAGCCCCCGGCTAGCGGGAGTGTCCCAGTACTTC.

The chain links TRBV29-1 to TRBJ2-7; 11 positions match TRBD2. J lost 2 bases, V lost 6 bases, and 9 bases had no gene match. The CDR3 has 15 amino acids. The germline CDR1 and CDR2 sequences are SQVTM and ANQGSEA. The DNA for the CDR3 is TGCAGCGTGCAAGAAACTAGCGGGAGAACCTACGAGCAGTACTTC. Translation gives CSVQETSGRTYEQYF.

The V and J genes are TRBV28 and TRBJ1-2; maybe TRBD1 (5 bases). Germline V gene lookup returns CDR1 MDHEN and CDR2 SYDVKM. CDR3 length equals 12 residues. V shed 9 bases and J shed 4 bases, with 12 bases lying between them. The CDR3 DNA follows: TGTGCCAGTTCTCCCAGGGCCTATGGCTACACCTTC. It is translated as CASSPRAYGYTF.